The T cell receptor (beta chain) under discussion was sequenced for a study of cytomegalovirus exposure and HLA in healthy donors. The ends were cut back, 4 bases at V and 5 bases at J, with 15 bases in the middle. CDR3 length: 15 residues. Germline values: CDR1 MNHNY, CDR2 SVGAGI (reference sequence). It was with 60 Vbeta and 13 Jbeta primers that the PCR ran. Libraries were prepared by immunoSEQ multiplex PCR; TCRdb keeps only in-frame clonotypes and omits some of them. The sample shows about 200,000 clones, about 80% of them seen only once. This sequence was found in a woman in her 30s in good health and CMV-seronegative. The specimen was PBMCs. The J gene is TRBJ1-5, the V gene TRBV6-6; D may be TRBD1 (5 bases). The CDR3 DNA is TGTGCCAGCAGTTCGGGGTGGGGGGAGTATCAGCCCCAGCATTTT. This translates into CASSSGWGEYQPQHF.